The 9 T cell receptor beta chains in this list originate from one sample, sequenced in a study of shared clonotypes between healthy human individuals. Assay: immunoSEQ multiplex PCR; the TCRdb copy retains only in-frame clones and omits some. The table lists fewer than 3 million clones, around 93% of them singletons, with 0.3% to 0.45% in the top ten. Sequencing was done on a sample of naive CD4+ T cells from PBMCs. Noted subset: CD45RA+ positively selected. These receptors came from a man aged 18 to 35 in good health. Some clones in this sample may be carry-over from other donors' samples.

The rearrangement links TRBV11-3 to TRBJ2-7; 8 bases map to TRBD1. The CDR3 sequence is 13 residues long. CDR1 and CDR2 (germline): SGHNT, YENEEA. Germline trimming cut 3 bases from V and 4 bases from J; bases unmatched to any gene: 2. In DNA, the CDR3 is TGTGCCAGCAGCTTGACAGGGGAGTACGAGCAGTACTTC. Residues: CASSLTGEYEQYF.

The sample holds one count of this clone. J is TRBJ2-5 and V is TRBV29-1; 12 bases match TRBD2. The DNA matches TRBJ2-7 better at its end, which makes the J call doubtful. This CDR3 comprises 15 residues. Per the germline V gene, CDR1 is SQVTM and CDR2 is ANQGSEA. The CDR3 nucleotides are TGCAGCGTCCACGGGACTAGCGGGCTCTCCTACGAGCAGTACTTC. It encodes CSVHGTSGLSYEQYF.

In regard to this clone: The sample carries other DNA sequences with the same CDR3. V and J are TRBV5-1 and TRBJ2-6, with D unclear. The length of the CDR3 is 15 residues. Germline CDR1 reads SGHRS; CDR2 reads YFSETQ. Trimming took 6 bases from V and 0 from J, leaving 10 bases between them. The CDR3 reads CASTDRVSGANVLTF. DNA of the CDR3: TGCGCCAGCACTGATCGAGTCTCTGGGGCCAACGTCCTGACTTTC.

As concerns this clone: Within the sample, other DNA sequences also encode this same CDR3. V is TRBV11-2 and J is TRBJ2-1; 8 nucleotides align to TRBD2. The germline V gene has CDR1 SGHAT and CDR2 FQNNGV. This CDR3 is 16 amino acids long. V lost 4 bases, J lost 0 bases, and 5 bases stayed unmatched. DNA of the CDR3: TGTGCCAGCAGCTCAACTAGCGGAAGCTCCTACAATGAGCAGTTCTTC. Translation gives CASSSTSGSSYNEQFF.

This chain joins TRBV5-1 and TRBJ2-1, with D maybe TRBD2 (6 bases). CDR3 length equals 20 residues. Germline values: CDR1 SGHRS, CDR2 YFSETQ. Trimming took 0 bases from V and 5 from J, leaving 27 bases between them. Here the CDR3 reads CASSLALGGTALDRNNEQFF. As DNA, the CDR3 is TGCGCCAGCAGCTTGGCCTTAGGAGGGACCGCCTTAGACCGAAACAATGAGCAGTTCTTC.

The chain couples TRBV5-4 to TRBJ2-1; D is perhaps TRBD1 or TRBD2 (5 bases each). The CDR3 totals 16 residues. V lost 4 bases and J 12 bases, leaving 26 bases between the germline ends. In germline, CDR1 is SGHNT, CDR2 YYREEE (reference sequence). The CDR3 loop is CASSPRGGPTPRGQFF. The DNA for the CDR3 is TGTGCCAGCAGCCCCCGGGGCGGGCCCACTCCGAGGGGGCAGTTCTTC.

The gene calls are TRBV29-1 and TRBJ2-7; D might be TRBD1 (5 bases). Germline V lookup: CDR1 SQVTM, CDR2 ANQGSEA. The CDR3 length is 15 residues. The V and J ends lost 3 bases and 5 bases respectively, with 20 bases between them. In DNA, the CDR3 is TGCAGCGTTGACTCCGGACCCTCAGGGTTTCACGAGCAGTACTTC. It codes for CSVDSGPSGFHEQYF.

The genes are TRBV6-5 and TRBJ2-7, with unresolved D. This CDR3 spans 14 amino acids. Looked up from germline, CDR1 is MNHEY and CDR2 is SVGAGI. V shed 5 bases and J shed 2 bases, with 13 bases lying between them. The CDR3 DNA reads TGTGCCAGCAGTCGTCTCCGGACGGCCTACGAGCAGTACTTC. This codes for CASSRLRTAYEQYF.

This clone was found once. This chain links TRBV7-3 with TRBJ2-1, with D possibly TRBD1 on 6 matching bases. The CDR3 is 13 residues long. Germline-derived CDR1 and CDR2 are SGHTA and FQGTGA. V dropped 3 bases and J dropped 15 bases, with 18 bases sitting between them. The CDR3 protein is CASSFGDTGPRFF. In nucleotides, the CDR3 is TGTGCCAGCAGCTTTGGTGATACAGGGCCGAGGTTCTTC.